The rows below give T cell receptor beta chains drawn from one sample of a study of T cells in Graves' hyperthyroidism and ophthalmopathy. TCRdb re-derived calls from the multiplex PCR reads in MiXCR, one entry per CDR3 protein. The sample includes more than 550,000 distinct CDR3 sequences, 17% of them seen just once. The specimen sequenced was blood. The receptors here all came from a man in his fifties with Graves' hyperthyroidism. Both conserved end residues are part of each CDR3. A D gene is named only where the DNA matches it firmly. Where a row states a size, it is once, few, many or the class of an expanded clone; other rows omit it.

V	J	D	size	DNA	CDR3
TRBV10-3	TRBJ1-1	.	many	TGTGCCATGACCGGCGAGGAAGGAGGTGAAGCTTTCTTT	CAMTGEEGGEAFF
TRBV19	TRBJ2-1	TRBD2	.	TGTGCCAGTAGACAGACTAGCGGGAGTCTAAGTGAGCAGTTCTTC	CASRQTSGSLSEQFF
TRBV11-2	TRBJ1-6	TRBD1	many	TGTGCCAGCAGCTTAAGGCAGGGGGCGGCTTCACCCCTCCACTTT	CASSLRQGAASPLHF
TRBV9	TRBJ1-2	TRBD1	.	TGTGCCAGCAGCGTAGAGACAGGGGGCGCCTATGGCTACACCTTC	CASSVETGGAYGYTF
TRBV24-1	TRBJ1-2	.	few	TGTGCCACCAGTGCCACGGACAGCTATGGCTACACCTTC	CATSATDSYGYTF
TRBV2	TRBJ2-5	TRBD2	.	TGTGCCAGCAGACCAACTCAGGCTAGCGGGAGCAAGACCCAGTACTTC	CASRPTQASGSKTQYF
TRBV24-1	TRBJ1-1	.	many	TGTGCCACCTCCAGGGACTCTAACACTGAAGCTTTCTTT	CATSRDSNTEAFF
TRBV18	TRBJ2-7	.	many	TGTGCCAGCTCACCGGGCCGGGAATACGAGCAGTACTTC	CASSPGREYEQYF
TRBV5-8	TRBJ1-2	.	.	TGTGCCAGCAGCTTGGAATCGTTAAACCCCTATGGCTACACCTTC	CASSLESLNPYGYTF
TRBV25-1	TRBJ2-2	TRBD2	.	TGTGCCAGCAGTCGGCGGGAGGGCCGACACGGGGAGCTGTTTTTT	CASSRREGRHGELFF
TRBV4-1	TRBJ2-7	TRBD1	few	TGCGCCAGCAGCCAACAGGACAGGTCCTACGAGCAGTACTTC	CASSQQDRSYEQYF
TRBV27	TRBJ2-7	TRBD2	many	TGTGCCAGCAGAAAACTTGCGGGAGGGCACTACGAGCAGTACTTC	CASRKLAGGHYEQYF
TRBV28	TRBJ2-1	TRBD2	many	TGTGCCAGCAGTTTTTCTAGCGGGAATGAGCAGTTCTTC	CASSFSSGNEQFF
TRBV27	TRBJ2-1	.	.	TGTGCCAGCAGTTTTCTAGCGACGTACAATGAGCAGTTCTTC	CASSFLATYNEQFF
TRBV27	TRBJ1-4	TRBD1	many	TGTGCCAGCAGTTCCCGACAGGGGGCGCGGACTAATGAAAAACTGTTTTTT	CASSSRQGARTNEKLFF
TRBV10-2	TRBJ2-1	TRBD1	few	TGCGCCAGCAGTTTGGACAGGGTTTTTAGCTCCTACAATGAGCAGTTCTTC	CASSLDRVFSSYNEQFF
TRBV9	TRBJ1-3	.	many	TGTGCCAGCAGCGTAGAAGGTTCCGGAAACACCATATATTTT	CASSVEGSGNTIYF
TRBV24-1	TRBJ1-1	.	.	TGTGCCACCAGCACCCCTCACACTGAAGCTTTCTTT	CATSTPHTEAFF
TRBV19	TRBJ2-1	TRBD2	many	TGTGCCAGTAGTATCGGCGGGAGGGCCTACAATGAGCAGTTCTTC	CASSIGGRAYNEQFF
TRBV12-3/TRBV12-4	TRBJ1-3	.	many	TGTGCCAGCACCCGACTTGGCTCGGACACCATATATTTT	CASTRLGSDTIYF
TRBV12-3/TRBV12-4	TRBJ2-1	TRBD1	many	TGTGCCAGCAGTCCCGGGACAGGGGCCAATGAGCAGTTCTTC	CASSPGTGANEQFF
TRBV14	TRBJ2-3	TRBD1	once	TGTGCCAGCAGCCAATATGGGCAGGGGGCATGGGATACGCAGTATTTT	CASSQYGQGAWDTQYF
TRBV7-9	TRBJ1-1	.	.	TGTGCCAGCACTCTAGAAATGGGTGAGACTGAAGCTTTCTTT	CASTLEMGETEAFF
TRBV28	TRBJ2-6	TRBD1	many	TGTGCCAGCAGTCTCCGGGACAGGAGAAACGTCCTGACTTTC	CASSLRDRRNVLTF
TRBV5-6	TRBJ2-7	.	once	TGTGCCAGCAGCTTGGTTCCTCGAGGCTACGAGCAGTACTTC	CASSLVPRGYEQYF
TRBV20-1	TRBJ1-2	.	many	TGCAGTGCTGCCCATGACAGGCTCTATGGCTACACCTTC	CSAAHDRLYGYTF
TRBV7-9	TRBJ2-2	.	many	TGTGCCAGCAGCTTATTTTGGCATACCGGGGAGCTGTTTTTT	CASSLFWHTGELFF
TRBV28	TRBJ2-7	.	.	TGTGCCAGCAGTGCCCCCCGGGACCGAATCTACGAGCAGTACTTC	CASSAPRDRIYEQYF
TRBV2	TRBJ1-2	TRBD1	many	TGTGCCAGCAGTGAAGGACAGGGAGGTCTCGTATATGGCTACACCTTC	CASSEGQGGLVYGYTF
TRBV6-1	TRBJ2-7	.	.	TGTGCCAGCAATACAGGGATTTACTACGAGCAGTACTTC	CASNTGIYYEQYF
TRBV5-4	TRBJ2-2	.	few	TGTGCCAGCAGCTTGGCCAAATACACCGGGGAGCTGTTTTTT	CASSLAKYTGELFF
TRBV28	TRBJ2-7	.	many	TGTGCCAGCAGTTCCCCCAGCCCTCCAGGCTCCTACGAGCAGTACTTC	CASSSPSPPGSYEQYF
TRBV19	TRBJ2-7	.	.	TGTGCCAGTAGTATCGCGGCAGGCGGTGCCTACGAGCAGTACTTC	CASSIAAGGAYEQYF
TRBV5-1	TRBJ2-3	.	many	TGCGCCAGCAGCTTCCGGACAGAATCCACAGATACGCAGTATTTT	CASSFRTESTDTQYF
TRBV20-1	TRBJ2-7	.	many	TGCAGTGCTAAGGTGGTTCGCGGAGGCTACGAGCAGTACTTC	CSAKVVRGGYEQYF
TRBV6-1	TRBJ2-1	.	few	TGTGCCAGCAGAAGGGACACTTACAATGAGCAGTTCTTC	CASRRDTYNEQFF
TRBV7-9	TRBJ2-7	TRBD1	.	TGTGCCAGCAGCTCTGGGGGGGACAGGGGGGACGAGCAGTACTTC	CASSSGGDRGDEQYF
TRBV27	TRBJ2-1	.	many	TGTGCCAGCAGTTTAATAGCGACCTCCTACAATGAGCAGTTCTTC	CASSLIATSYNEQFF
TRBV7-9	TRBJ1-1	.	.	TGTGCCAGCAGCTTTCTAACGACAGGTTCGGAAACTTTCTTT	CASSFLTTGSETFF
TRBV20-1	TRBJ2-7	TRBD2	many	TGCAGTGCTAGCAGAGCGGGAAGTGTCTACGAGCAGTACTTC	CSASRAGSVYEQYF
TRBV14	TRBJ2-3	TRBD2	many	TGTGCCAGCAGCCAAGGAAGCGGGAGAGACACAGATACGCAGTATTTT	CASSQGSGRDTDTQYF
TRBV30	TRBJ1-5	.	few	TGTGCCTGGAGTGTATTGGCGCGCAATCAGCCCCAGCATTTT	CAWSVLARNQPQHF
TRBV3-1	TRBJ2-7	.	few	TGTGCCAGCAGCCAAGGCCTCCTCTACGAGCAGTACTTC	CASSQGLLYEQYF
TRBV10-1	TRBJ1-4	.	many	TGCGCCAGCAGTGAAGGAGGGTCCGGTGGTAATGAAAAACTGTTTTTT	CASSEGGSGGNEKLFF
TRBV7-9	TRBJ2-7	.	.	TGTGCCAGCAGCTTACGGGACGCTTACTCCTACGAGCAGTACTTC	CASSLRDAYSYEQYF
TRBV6-2/TRBV6-3	TRBJ2-5	.	few	TGTGCCACCGCCCGGTCCGGGCGGGGAGGCCAAGAGACCCAGTACTTC	CATARSGRGGQETQYF
TRBV28	TRBJ2-2	.	many	TGTGCCAGCAGACAGACAGTAGCGAACACCGGGGAGCTGTTTTTT	CASRQTVANTGELFF
TRBV12-3/TRBV12-4	TRBJ2-7	TRBD1	many	TGTGCCAGCAGCCCACAGGGGGTCGAGCAGTACTTC	CASSPQGVEQYF
TRBV6-1	TRBJ2-6	.	.	TGTGCCAGCTTTAGGAGCTCTGGGGCCAACGTCCTGACTTTC	CASFRSSGANVLTF
TRBV7-6	TRBJ2-3	.	few	TGTGCCAGCAGCCCCCTTAGCGGATCGTTCACAGATACGCAGTATTTT	CASSPLSGSFTDTQYF
TRBV4-1	TRBJ2-7	.	few	TGCGCCAGCAGCCAAGCCTTGGACTTTCCCTCCTACGAGCAGTACTTC	CASSQALDFPSYEQYF
TRBV28	TRBJ2-2	TRBD2	many	TGTGCCAGCAGTCTGACTAGCGCAGACACCGGGGAGCTGTTTTTT	CASSLTSADTGELFF
TRBV12-3/TRBV12-4	TRBJ2-1	TRBD2	.	TGTGCCAGCAGTTTACGGTCTAGCGGGAGGGGGTACAATGAGCAGTTCTTC	CASSLRSSGRGYNEQFF
TRBV9	TRBJ2-5	TRBD2	many	TGTGCCAGCAGCGCTAGCGGGCGCCAAGAGACCCAGTACTTC	CASSASGRQETQYF
TRBV20-1	TRBJ2-3	TRBD2	.	TGCAGTGCTACCGGGAAGGCTAGCGGGAGCGATACGCAGTATTTT	CSATGKASGSDTQYF